The entry that follows covers one T cell receptor beta chain sequence. This sample is part of a study of CD8 T cells in Susac syndrome. Per germline, CDR1 SGHKS and CDR2 YYEKEE (reference sequence). This CDR3 has 14 residues. Between the trimmed V and J ends, which lost 1 base and 9 bases, there was a span of 14 bases. Random hexamers served to reverse transcribe roughly 0.5 to 1 ug RNA. The authors amplified TCR beta CDR3 across 54 Vbeta and 13 Jbeta using immunoSEQ multiplex PCR. TCRdb ran MiXCR on the immunoSEQ multiplex PCR reads and lists one entry per CDR3 protein. The table includes about 300,000 distinct CDR3 sequences, around 89% detected once.

The origin of this receptor is a human donor with multiple sclerosis. This chain joins TRBV5-5 and TRBJ2-1; D is possibly TRBD2 (6 bases). The sample consisted of CD8+ T cells from PBMCs. The CDR3, as DNA: TGTGCCAGCAGCTTGTGGGTTGGGGAGGTTGAGCAGTTCTTC. As protein: CASSLWVGEVEQFF.